Listed here is a single TCR beta chain. These data come from a study of control samples from healthy donors and cancer patients. Trimming cost V 6 bases and J 5 bases; bases outside gene matches: 6. The CDR3 is made up of 15 amino acids. Looked up from germline, CDR1 is SNHLY and CDR2 is FYNNEI. TCRdb's table, derived via immunoSEQ multiplex PCR, lists solely in-frame clones and lacks some. The repertoire holds approximately 46,000 clones, with 80% to 90% as singletons. The specimen sequenced was PBMCs. The chain carries TRBV2 and TRBJ2-3; 12 bases align to TRBD2. This TCR derives from an older woman with lung cancer. This CDR3 is CASRKTSGSGDTQYF. The CDR3 bases are TGTGCCAGCAGAAAGACTAGCGGGAGTGGAGATACGCAGTATTTT.